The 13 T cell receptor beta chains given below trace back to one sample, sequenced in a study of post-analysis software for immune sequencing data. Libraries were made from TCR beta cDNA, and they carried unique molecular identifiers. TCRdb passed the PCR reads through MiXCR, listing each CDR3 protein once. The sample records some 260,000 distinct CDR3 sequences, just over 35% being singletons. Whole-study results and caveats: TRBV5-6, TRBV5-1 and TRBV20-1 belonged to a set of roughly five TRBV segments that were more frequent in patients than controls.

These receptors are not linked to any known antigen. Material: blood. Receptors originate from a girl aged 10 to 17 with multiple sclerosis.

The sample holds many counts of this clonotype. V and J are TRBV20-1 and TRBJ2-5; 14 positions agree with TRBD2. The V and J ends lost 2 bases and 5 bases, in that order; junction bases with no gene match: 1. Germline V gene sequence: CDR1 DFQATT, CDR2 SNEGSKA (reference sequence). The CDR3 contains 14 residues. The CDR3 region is CSARRLAGGETQYF. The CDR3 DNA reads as TGCAGTGCTAGAAGACTAGCGGGAGGGGAGACCCAGTACTTC.

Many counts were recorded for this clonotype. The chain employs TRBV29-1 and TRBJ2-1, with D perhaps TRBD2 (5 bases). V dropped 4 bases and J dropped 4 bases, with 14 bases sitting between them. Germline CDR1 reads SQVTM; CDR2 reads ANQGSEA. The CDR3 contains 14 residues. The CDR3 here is CSVAQRRTYNEQFF. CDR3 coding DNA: TGCAGCGTTGCGCAGCGGCGCACTTACAATGAGCAGTTCTTC.

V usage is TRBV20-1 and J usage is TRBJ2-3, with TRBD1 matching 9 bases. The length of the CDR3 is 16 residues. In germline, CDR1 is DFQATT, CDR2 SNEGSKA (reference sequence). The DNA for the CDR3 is TGCAATGCCAATCCCCGCGACAGGGGGTTTACAGATACGCAGTATTTT. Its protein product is CNANPRDRGFTDTQYF.

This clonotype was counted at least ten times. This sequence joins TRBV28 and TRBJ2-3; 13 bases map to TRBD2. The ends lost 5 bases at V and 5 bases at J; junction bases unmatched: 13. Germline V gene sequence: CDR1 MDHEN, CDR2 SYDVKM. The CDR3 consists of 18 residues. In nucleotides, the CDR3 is TGTGCCAGCAGTCCTCGAGCTGGACTAGCGGGAGTAGGAGATACGCAGTATTTT. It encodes CASSPRAGLAGVGDTQYF.

The CDR3: CASSEGLLFYNEQYF. Written as DNA, the CDR3 is TGCGCCAGCAGCGAGGGACTACTCTTCTACAATGAGCAGTACTTC. The chain joins TRBV5-1 to TRBJ2-1; 7 positions agree with TRBD2. The DNA end favors TRBJ2-7, so the J call may be wrong. CDR1 and CDR2 (germline): SGHRS, YFSETQ. The CDR3 extends over 15 amino acids.

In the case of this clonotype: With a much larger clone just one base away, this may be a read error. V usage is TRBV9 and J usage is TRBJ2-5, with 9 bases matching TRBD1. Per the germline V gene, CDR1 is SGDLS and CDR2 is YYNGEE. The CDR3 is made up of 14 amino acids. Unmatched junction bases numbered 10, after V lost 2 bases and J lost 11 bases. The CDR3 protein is CASSVDRGRNEQYF. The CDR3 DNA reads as TGTGCCAGCAGCGTGGACAGGGGTAGGAATGAGCAGTACTTC.

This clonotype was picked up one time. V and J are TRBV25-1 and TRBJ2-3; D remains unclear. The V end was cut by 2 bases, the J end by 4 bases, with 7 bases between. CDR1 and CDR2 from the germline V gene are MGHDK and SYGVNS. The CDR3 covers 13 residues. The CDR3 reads CASSEGRPDTQYF. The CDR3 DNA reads TGTGCCAGCAGTGAAGGCCGTCCAGATACGCAGTATTTT. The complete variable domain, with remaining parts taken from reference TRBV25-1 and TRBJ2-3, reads EADIYQTPRYLVIGTGKKITLECSQTMGHDKMYWYQQDPGMELHLIHYSYGVNSTEKGDLSSESTVSRIRTEHFPLTLESARPSHTSQYLCASSEGRPDTQYFGPGTRLTVL.

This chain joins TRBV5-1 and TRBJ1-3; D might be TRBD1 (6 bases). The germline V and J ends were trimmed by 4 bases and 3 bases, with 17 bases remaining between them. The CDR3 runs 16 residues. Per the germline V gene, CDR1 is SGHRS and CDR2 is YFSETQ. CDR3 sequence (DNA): TGCGCCAGCAGCACGGGGGCCGGACAAAGTGGAAACACCATATATTTT. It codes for CASSTGAGQSGNTIYF.

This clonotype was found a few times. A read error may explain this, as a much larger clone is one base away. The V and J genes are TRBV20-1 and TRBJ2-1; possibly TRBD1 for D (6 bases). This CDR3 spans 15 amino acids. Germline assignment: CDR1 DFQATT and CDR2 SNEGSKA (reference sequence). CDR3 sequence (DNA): TGCAGTACTAGAGTCGGCAGGGGCTCCTACAATGAGCAGTTCTTC. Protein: CSTRVGRGSYNEQFF.

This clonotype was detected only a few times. CDR3 DNA sequence: TGTGCCACCAGCAGAGCGGGACAGGGGAAACTGTTTTTT. Translating gives CATSRAGQGKLFF. The chain couples TRBV15 to TRBJ1-4; 10 bases align to TRBD1. The CDR3 contains 13 residues. The germline gives CDR1 LNHNV, CDR2 YYDKDF (reference sequence). The J segment lost 11 bases and the V segment lost 1 base, leaving 1 base of the junction unmatched.

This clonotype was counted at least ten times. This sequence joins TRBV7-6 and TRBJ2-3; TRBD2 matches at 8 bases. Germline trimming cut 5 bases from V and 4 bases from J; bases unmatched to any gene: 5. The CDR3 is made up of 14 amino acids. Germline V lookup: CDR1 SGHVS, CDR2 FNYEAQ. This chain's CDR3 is CASSQIGGADTQYF. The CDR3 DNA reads TGTGCCAGCAGCCAAATCGGGGGGGCAGATACGCAGTATTTT.

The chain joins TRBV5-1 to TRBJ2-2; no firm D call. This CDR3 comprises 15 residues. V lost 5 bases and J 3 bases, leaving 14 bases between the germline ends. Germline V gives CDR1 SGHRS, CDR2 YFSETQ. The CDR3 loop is CASRAPGTDTGELFF. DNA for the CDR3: TGCGCCAGCAGGGCCCCGGGCACCGACACCGGGGAGCTGTTTTTT.

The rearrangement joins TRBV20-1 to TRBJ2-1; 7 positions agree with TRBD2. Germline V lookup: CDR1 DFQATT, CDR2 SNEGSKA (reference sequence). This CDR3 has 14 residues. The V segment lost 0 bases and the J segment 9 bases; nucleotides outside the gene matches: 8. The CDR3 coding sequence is TGCAGTGCTAGAGAGGATGCGGGAGCCGGTGAGCAGTTCTTC. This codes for CSAREDAGAGEQFF.